This TCR beta chain was captured by sequencing in a study of T-cell reconstitution after alpha-beta-depleted transplantation in children. Findings of the study overall: Among T cells one year after transplant, newly produced cells accounted for most counts and diversity.

The authors prepared the TCRbeta library with unique molecular identifiers. TCRdb independently ran MiXCR on the PCR reads; one entry per CDR3 protein. The top ten clones hold 7.5% of a sample with 250,000 to 300,000 distinct CDR3 sequences, around 10% of them seen once. There are many counts of this clonotype. Antigen specificity is unknown. This CDR3 is 15 amino acids long. CDR1 is SGHRS and CDR2 is YFSETQ in the germline V gene. Trimming left V 0 bases short and J 4 bases short, with 13 bases between. This chain joins TRBV5-1 and TRBJ1-2; possible D gene TRBD1, 5 bases. Sequences were derived from PBMCs, sampled before TCRalphabeta/CD19-depleted stem cell transplant. This receptor was identified in a boy under three years old with acute myeloid leukemia, due to receive a stem cell transplant. This chain's CDR3 is CASSLAPDSTYGYTF. The CDR3 coding sequence is TGCGCCAGCAGCTTGGCCCCAGACAGCACCTATGGCTACACCTTC.